This passage covers 13 T cell receptor beta chains from one sample sequenced in a study of T cells in Graves' hyperthyroidism and ophthalmopathy. The CDR3 regions of TCR beta were amplified from RNA transcripts. The HTBI set primed first-round TCR CDR3 RT-PCR. Using its own MiXCR run on the multiplex PCR reads, TCRdb lists one record per CDR3 protein. In the table there are over 400,000 distinct CDR3 sequences, 20% to 25% of which are singletons. Sample: blood. The receptors originated from a woman in her 70s with Graves' ophthalmopathy.

The chain uses TRBV20-1 and TRBJ1-1; TRBD1 matches 9 bases. This CDR3 contains 14 residues. Per the germline V gene, CDR1 is DFQATT and CDR2 is SNEGSKA (reference sequence). J lost 4 bases, V lost 5 bases, and 8 bases had no gene match. In DNA form, the CDR3 reads TGCAGTGCTGGACAGGGGCAGGGGACCACTGAAGCTTTCTTT. Protein product: CSAGQGQGTTEAFF.

This chain uses TRBV11-3 with TRBJ2-5; TRBD1 or TRBD2 may be the D gene (5 bases each). V lost 5 bases to trimming and J lost 5 bases, with 12 bases between them. CDR3 length: 13 residues. Germline V CDR1 and CDR2: SGHNT, YENEEA. This chain's CDR3 is CASSEGTSETQYF. The CDR3 region has the DNA TGTGCCAGCAGCGAGGGGACCTCGGAGACCCAGTACTTC.

The sample holds many counts of this clonotype. The V and J genes are TRBV7-9 and TRBJ2-3, with 11 bases lining up with TRBD2. With 5 bases clipped from V and 2 bases from J, the junction kept 3 bases outside the gene matches. The CDR3 loop spans 15 amino acids. CDR1 is SEHNR and CDR2 is FQNEAQ in the germline V gene (reference sequence). The CDR3 nucleotides read TGTGCCAGCAGCCCGGGACTAGCGGTCACAGATACGCAGTATTTT. Its protein product is CASSPGLAVTDTQYF.

At least ten counts were recorded for this clonotype. This chain uses TRBV7-6 with TRBJ2-7, with D possibly TRBD2 on 7 matching bases. The CDR3 has 15 residues. Germline CDR1 is SGHVS and CDR2 is FNYEAQ. Trimming removed 5 bases at V and 6 bases at J, with 20 bases between. Here the CDR3 reads CASSRWGGQMGEQYF. The CDR3 coding sequence is TGTGCCAGCAGCCGCTGGGGGGGGCAAATGGGCGAGCAGTACTTC.

The chain carries TRBV15 and TRBJ1-2; 7 bases align to TRBD1. Germline CDR1 LNHNV, CDR2 YYDKDF (reference sequence). V shed 3 bases, J shed 8 bases, and the junction held 12 bases outside the gene matches. The CDR3 runs to 15 residues. The CDR3 region is CATSRTGYPYDGYTF. The CDR3 nucleotides are TGTGCCACCAGCAGGACAGGGTATCCCTATGACGGCTACACCTTC.

This sequence joins TRBV20-1 and TRBJ1-2; D unclear. The V gene's germline CDR1 is DFQATT and CDR2 SNEGSKA (reference sequence). V lost 3 bases and J 6 bases, leaving 11 bases between the germline ends. This CDR3 has 12 residues. CDR3 sequence reads: CSARGFGDGYTF. Here the CDR3 DNA reads TGCAGTGCTAGGGGTTTTGGGGATGGCTACACCTTC.

At least ten counts were recorded for this clonotype. V is TRBV7-2 and J is TRBJ2-3; TRBD2 aligns across 7 bases. The ends lost 2 bases at V and 5 bases at J; junction bases unmatched: 4. This CDR3 has 14 amino acids. The germline V gene has CDR1 SGHTA and CDR2 FQGNSA. CDR3 residues: CASSLLGGGDTQYF. The CDR3 DNA follows: TGTGCCAGCAGCTTACTAGGCGGGGGAGATACGCAGTATTTT.

The chain links TRBV20-1 to TRBJ1-1; D unresolved. Trimming took off 4 bases at V and 3 bases at J, with 12 bases between the two ends. The CDR3 is 13 residues long. Germline V gene data show CDR1 as DFQATT and CDR2 as SNEGSKA (reference sequence). The CDR3 DNA is TGCAGTGCTAAGAAAGGGTTGGACACTGAAGCTTTCTTT. Amino acid sequence: CSAKKGLDTEAFF.

The V and J genes are TRBV7-2 and TRBJ1-2; D is perhaps TRBD1 (5 bases). V was pared by 4 bases and J by 1 base, with 10 bases between. The CDR3 loop spans 14 amino acids. Looked up from germline, CDR1 is SGHTA and CDR2 is FQGNSA. The CDR3 coding sequence is TGTGCCAGCAGCTCCTTGACAGATAACTATGGCTACACCTTC. It specifies CASSSLTDNYGYTF.

The rearrangement uses TRBV4-3 and TRBJ1-1; D is ambiguous. This CDR3 is built from 14 residues. CDR1 is LGHNA and CDR2 is YSLEER in the germline V gene. Trimming removed 0 bases at V and 7 bases at J, with 12 bases between. The CDR3 nucleotides are TGCGCCAGCAGCCAAGATTTGTGGGCAGGTGAAGCTTTCTTT. It encodes CASSQDLWAGEAFF.

V and J are TRBV29-1 and TRBJ1-5; D is uncertain. V dropped 4 bases and J dropped 4 bases, with 8 bases sitting between them. Germline CDR1 SQVTM, CDR2 ANQGSEA. This CDR3 comprises 12 residues. CDR3 sequence reads: CSVAEPNQPQHF. The CDR3 DNA follows: TGCAGCGTTGCTGAACCGAATCAGCCCCAGCATTTT.

Comment on this clonotype: Being one base from a much bigger clone, this may be a read error. The chain links TRBV6-1 to TRBJ1-1, with D perhaps TRBD1 (5 bases). The V gene's germline CDR1 is MNHNS and CDR2 SASEGT. This CDR3 comprises 16 residues. In DNA form, the CDR3 reads TGTGTCAGCAGTGAACAGCAGGGTAGGAGTGACACTGAAGCTTTCTTT. This translates into CVSSEQQGRSDTEAFF.

There are many counts of this clonotype. V is TRBV20-1 and J is TRBJ1-2, with D maybe TRBD1 (6 bases). CDR3 length: 12 amino acids. Germline V lookup: CDR1 DFQATT, CDR2 SNEGSKA (reference sequence). The V and J ends lost 6 bases and 8 bases respectively, with 16 bases between them. CDR3 protein: CSAPQGSDGYTF. CDR3 nucleotides: TGCAGTGCGCCACAGGGATCGGACGGCTACACCTTC.